Shown below are 23 T cell receptor beta chains from a single sample sequenced in a study of T cells in Graves' hyperthyroidism and ophthalmopathy (dated by TCRdb to about 2019). Libraries were prepared through multiplex PCR. The listed sequencing device is Illumina HiSeq 2000. The TCR beta CDR3 regions were amplified from the RNA transcripts. The first round of RT-PCR for the TCR CDR3 was performed with the HTBI primer set and the Qiagen OneStep RT-PCR kit. Using fastp trimming at Q25 and MiXCR clonotype assembly, TCRdb reanalyzed the public sequencing data and kept in-frame beta chains. Each entry is one CDR3 protein sequence, shown with its most common DNA and genes. The sample table contains a few hundred thousand distinct CDR3 sequences; only one count was recorded for less than 20% of them. The ten largest account for 28% of the sample. The sample consisted of blood. These receptors were collected from a woman between 18 and 29 years old with Graves' hyperthyroidism that later progressed to Graves' ophthalmopathy.

Remarks on this clonotype: A read error may explain this, as a much larger clone is one base away. The chain links TRBV11-2 to TRBJ2-1, with a weak D call TRBD2 (6 bases). The CDR3 totals 16 residues. Germline V gene lookup returns CDR1 SGHAT and CDR2 FQNNGV. The CDR3 spells CASSTLAGGRNNDQFF. DNA of the CDR3: TGTGCCAGCAGCACACTTGCCGGGGGTCGGAACAATGATCAGTTCTTC. The full variable domain, in which reference TRBV11-2 and TRBJ2-1 provide the parts outside the CDR3, is EAGVAQSPRYKIIEKRQSVAFWCNPISGHATLYWYQQILGQGPKLLIQFQNNGVVDDSQLPKDRFSAERLKGVDSTLKIQPAKLEDSAVYLCASSTLAGGRNNDQFFGPGTRLTVL.

The sample holds many counts of this clonotype. V is TRBV20-1 and J is TRBJ2-7; 10 bases match TRBD1. This CDR3 region has 13 residues. The germline V gene has CDR1 DFQATT and CDR2 SNEGSKA (reference sequence). After removal of 6 bases from V and 3 bases from J, the junction contained 5 bases not matched to a gene. CDR3 sequence reads: CSASGTGVYEQYF. CDR3 nucleotides: TGCAGTGCATCCGGGACAGGGGTCTACGAGCAGTACTTC.

This clonotype was observed many times. The chain uses TRBV18 and TRBJ1-2, with no clear D. Germline-derived CDR1 and CDR2 are KGHSH and LQKENI. Trimming removed 2 bases from V and 3 bases from J, with 4 bases in between. This CDR3 is built from 12 residues. CDR3 loop: CASSPTDYGYTF. The CDR3 DNA reads as TGTGCCAGCTCACCAACAGACTATGGCTACACCTTC.

Details on this clonotype: This may come from a read error, since a much larger clone is one base off. The gene calls are TRBV28 and TRBJ2-5; D possibly corresponds to TRBD2 (6 bases). Germline V lookup: CDR1 MDHEN, CDR2 SYDVKM. This CDR3 comprises 14 residues. The CDR3 nucleotides are TGTCCCAGCAGTCTAAGTCGGGGGTCTGAGACCCAGTACTTC. It encodes CPSSLSRGSETQYF. Filled out from reference TRBV28 and TRBJ2-5, the complete variable domain reads DVKVTQSSRYLVKRTGEKVFLECVQDMDHENMFWYRQDPGLGLRLIYFSYDVKMKEKGDIPEGYSVSREKKERFSLILESASTNQTSMYLCPSSLSRGSETQYFGPGTRLLVL.

This chain's CDR3 is CASSQGRGRLGDEQFF. The CDR3 coding sequence is TGTGCCAGCAGCCAAGGACGCGGGAGGCTTGGCGATGAGCAGTTCTTC. The chain recombines TRBV3-1 with TRBJ2-1; TRBD2 matches 8 bases. The CDR3 covers 16 residues. In germline, CDR1 is LGHDT, CDR2 YNNKEL (reference sequence). V lost 1 base to trimming and J lost 8 bases; unmatched junction nucleotides: 10.

A few counts support this clonotype. The chain carries TRBV5-1 and TRBJ1-2, with D possibly TRBD1 on 5 matching bases. CDR1 and CDR2 (germline): SGHRS, YFSETQ. Between the trimmed V and J ends, which lost 4 bases and 8 bases, there was a span of 15 bases. The CDR3 spans 13 residues. CDR3 residues: CASSPDSIGGYTF. The CDR3 nucleotides read TGCGCCAGCAGCCCCGACAGTATTGGAGGCTACACCTTC.

The V call is TRBV29-1, the J call TRBJ1-1; 7 bases are shared with TRBD1. The germline V gene has CDR1 SQVTM and CDR2 ANQGSEA. The CDR3 sequence is 13 residues long. The V gene end was trimmed by 7 bases and the J gene end by 4 bases; junction bases not matched to a gene: 9. The CDR3 nucleotides are TGCAGCGCCCAGCCGGACAGGCCCACTGAAGCTTTCTTT. It codes for CSAQPDRPTEAFF. Combining the CDR3 with reference TRBV29-1 and TRBJ1-1 gives the whole variable domain SAVISQKPSRDICQRGTSLTIQCQVDSQVTMMFWYRQQPGQSLTLIATANQGSEATYESGFVIDKFPISRPNLTFSTLTVSNMSPEDSSIYLCSAQPDRPTEAFFGQGTRLTVV.

At least ten counts were recorded for this clonotype. CDR3 region: CSARDPREGTDTQYF. The DNA of the CDR3 is TGCAGTGCTAGAGATCCTCGGGAGGGGACAGATACGCAGTATTTT. This sequence joins TRBV20-1 and TRBJ2-3, with TRBD2 identical over 8 bases. From germline, CDR1 is DFQATT and CDR2 SNEGSKA (reference sequence). Trimming cost V 0 bases and J 3 bases; bases outside gene matches: 5. This CDR3 region has 15 residues.

This clonotype was observed at least ten times. V gene TRBV6-2 or TRBV6-3 combines with J gene TRBJ1-1; no reliable D call. Germline V gene sequence: CDR1 MNHEY, CDR2 SVGEGT. V was pared by 2 bases and J by 1 base, with 11 bases between. CDR3 length: 15 amino acids. CDR3 sequence reads: CASSYPGRGNTEAFF. For the CDR3, the DNA is TGTGCCAGCAGTTACCCCGGACGGGGGAACACTGAAGCTTTCTTT.

This clonotype was seen ten or more times. The chain carries TRBV20-1 and TRBJ2-3, with D hard to call. Trimming stripped 3 bases from V and 6 bases from J, with 7 bases between. Germline-derived CDR1 and CDR2 are DFQATT and SNEGSKA (reference sequence). CDR3 size: 11 residues. CDR3 nucleotides: TGCAGTGCTAGTTTTGGGGATACGCAGTATTTT. Translation: CSASFGDTQYF.

The table lists this clonotype with a few counts. V is TRBV9 and J is TRBJ1-4; 8 bases fit TRBD1. CDR3 length: 16 residues. Germline V gene data show CDR1 as SGDLS and CDR2 as YYNGEE. V lost 4 bases, J lost 0 bases, and 5 bases stayed unmatched. The CDR3 region is CASSPQGAATNEKLFF. Here the CDR3 DNA reads TGTGCCAGCAGCCCCCAGGGGGCTGCAACTAATGAAAAACTGTTTTTT.

This clonotype has a handful of counts. The chain combines TRBV6-1 with TRBJ2-5, with 9 nucleotides matching TRBD2. CDR1 is MNHNS, CDR2 SASEGT, per germline. This CDR3 has 15 residues. V gave up 4 bases and J gave up 2 bases; unmatched junction bases: 5. CDR3 loop: CASSVTSGTQETQYF. As DNA, the CDR3 is TGTGCCAGCAGTGTGACTAGCGGAACACAAGAGACCCAGTACTTC.

This clonotype was recorded many times. The chain carries TRBV4-3 and TRBJ2-1; 8 positions match TRBD2. CDR1 and CDR2 (germline): LGHNA, YSLEER. There are 17 residues in the CDR3. V lost 0 bases and J lost 5; bases outside the gene matches: 9. CDR3 sequence reads: CASSQDRWREANNEQFF. DNA for the CDR3: TGCGCCAGCAGCCAAGATCGCTGGCGGGAGGCCAACAATGAGCAGTTCTTC.

This clonotype was seen a handful of times. The chain carries TRBV15 and TRBJ2-4; D uncertain. The CDR3 loop spans 15 amino acids. CDR1 and CDR2 (germline): LNHNV, YYDKDF (reference sequence). With 3 bases removed from V and 0 bases from J, the gap between germline ends came to 9 bases. CDR3 region: CATSREYIAKNIQYF. CDR3 DNA: TGTGCCACCAGCAGGGAATATATAGCCAAAAACATTCAGTACTTC.

The rearrangement uses TRBV4-2 and TRBJ1-1; D call uncertain. CDR3 length: 18 residues. Between the trimmed V and J ends, which lost 1 base and 3 bases, there was a span of 21 bases. Germline V gene sequence: CDR1 LGHNA, CDR2 YNFKEQ. The CDR3 sequence: CASSQVISLERRDTEAFF. The DNA for the CDR3 is TGTGCCAGCAGCCAAGTTATCTCACTGGAAAGGAGGGACACTGAAGCTTTCTTT.

This clonotype has at least ten counts. The V call is TRBV2, the J call TRBJ2-3; TRBD1 might be the D (5 bases). V gave up 2 bases and J gave up 3 bases, with 9 bases separating them. From germline, CDR1 is SNHLY and CDR2 FYNNEI. This CDR3 contains 14 residues. The CDR3 DNA reads as TGTGCCAGCAGTGAACAGGGAAAGACAGATACGCAGTATTTT. This translates into CASSEQGKTDTQYF. Complete variable domain (other parts from reference TRBV2 and TRBJ2-3): EPEVTQTPSHQVTQMGQEVILRCVPISNHLYFYWYRQILGQKVEFLVSFYNNEISEKSEIFDDQFSVERPDGSNFTLKIRSTKLEDSAMYFCASSEQGKTDTQYFGPGTRLTVL.

This clonotype was picked up many times. The chain uses TRBV6-2 or TRBV6-3 and TRBJ2-1; perhaps D is TRBD1 or TRBD2 (5 bases each). CDR3 length: 15 residues. Germline CDR1 and CDR2: MNHEY and SVGEGT. The germline V and J ends were trimmed by 3 bases and 7 bases, with 16 bases remaining between them. The CDR3 DNA reads TGTGCCAGCAGTTATAAGAGCGAAGAGGGGAATGAGCAGTTCTTC. This sequence encodes CASSYKSEEGNEQFF.

The rearrangement links TRBV28 to TRBJ2-4, with 12 bases matching TRBD2. Germline trimming cut 6 bases from V and 6 bases from J; bases unmatched to any gene: 12. This CDR3 has 17 residues. Germline-derived CDR1 and CDR2 are MDHEN and SYDVKM. CDR3 nucleotides: TGTGCCAGCAGCCTTGTCCTAGCGGGAGGGGCGGGAAACATTCAGTACTTC. Protein: CASSLVLAGGAGNIQYF.

This clonotype showed up many times. The CDR3 coding sequence is TGTGCCAGCTCAACGTCGGATTCACCCCTCCACTTT. The encoded protein is CASSTSDSPLHF. The J gene is TRBJ1-6, the V gene TRBV18, with no clear D. In germline, CDR1 is KGHSH, CDR2 LQKENI. The CDR3 has 12 amino acids. Trimming took 5 bases from V and 8 from J, leaving 7 bases between them.

The table lists this clonotype with many counts. The CDR3 loop is CSARDRGGSSYEQYF. For the CDR3, the DNA is TGCAGTGCTAGAGATCGGGGGGGATCCTCCTACGAGCAGTACTTC. The chain recombines TRBV20-1 with TRBJ2-7, with TRBD2 matching 8 bases. Germline V lookup: CDR1 DFQATT, CDR2 SNEGSKA (reference sequence). The CDR3 has 15 residues. With V trimmed by 0 bases and J by 0 bases, 4 bases remained unmatched.

For this clonotype: This sequence may be a read error, since a much larger clone differs from it by one base. This chain joins TRBV7-6 and TRBJ2-2; D unresolved. Germline values: CDR1 SGHVS, CDR2 FNYEAQ. The CDR3 consists of 13 residues. The ends were cut back, 3 bases at V and 4 bases at J, with 6 bases in the middle. The CDR3 loop reads CASSFQVTGELFF. Here the CDR3 DNA reads TGTGCCAGCAGCTTTCAGGTCACCGGGGAGCTGTTTTTT.

This clonotype was picked up many times. The gene calls are TRBV7-9 and TRBJ2-3; D remains unclear. The CDR3 is 12 residues long. CDR1 is SEHNR, CDR2 FQNEAQ, per germline (reference sequence). Between the trimmed V and J ends, which lost 4 bases and 8 bases, there was a span of 10 bases. The CDR3 loop is CASSSTRSTQYF. The CDR3 DNA is TGTGCCAGCAGCTCAACACGTTCTACGCAGTATTTT.

This clonotype was found a few times. This chain links TRBV29-1 with TRBJ2-1, with D perhaps matching TRBD2 (6 bases). CDR1 is SQVTM, CDR2 ANQGSEA, per germline. Trimming removed 4 bases at V and 12 bases at J, with 22 bases between. The CDR3 runs to 14 residues. The CDR3 region has the DNA TGCAGCGTTGGTGTTAGCGGAGTCGCGGATCCGCAGTTCTTC. This codes for CSVGVSGVADPQFF.